The clone carrying this T cell receptor (beta chain) has more than one count but fewer than ten. As yet, its antigen is unknown. This entry comes from a study of T cells after yellow fever vaccination. CDR1 is DFQATT and CDR2 is SNEGSKA in the germline V gene (reference sequence). The CDR3 length is 14 residues. With 6 bases removed from V and 7 bases from J, the gap between germline ends came to 19 bases. General study points: Reappearance after the booster was observed for most primary-vaccination clones (roughly 97% CD4, roughly 88% CD8). Researchers report a weaker secondary response that nonetheless peaked faster, day 5 versus 15.

The TCR cDNA carried a universal primer site and UMIs from 5'RACE template switching. TCRdb passed the 5' RACE reads through MiXCR, listing each CDR3 protein once. Of some 560,000 distinct CDR3 sequences in the sample, about a sixth were seen once. The chain recombines TRBV20-1 with TRBJ2-1; D possibly corresponds to TRBD1 (6 bases). The source was PBMCs, collected around 5 days after the first yellow fever vaccination. The TCR was taken from a man aged 18 to 30 who received the YFV17D yellow fever vaccine. The CDR3: CSARRTARTNEQFF. As DNA, the CDR3 is TGCAGTGCGAGGAGGACAGCCCGGACTAATGAGCAGTTCTTC.